One and the same sample provided the 25 T cell receptor beta chains below, sequenced in a study of memory CD4+ T cells and cytomegalovirus serostatus. The sort gate was single viable CD3+CD4+CD8-CD45RO+ cells for memory CD4+ T cells. Using immunoSEQ multiplex PCR, the repertoire was profiled, and TCRdb retains in-frame clones only, with some absent. The table includes about 40,000 clones, about 85% detected once. The source material was memory CD4+ T cells from blood. The receptors here all came from an adult in good health and CMV-seronegative.

The rearrangement links TRBV2 to TRBJ2-3, with TRBD1 matching 9 bases. Germline V gene sequence: CDR1 SNHLY, CDR2 FYNNEI. This CDR3 spans 18 amino acids. V lost 7 bases, J lost 4 bases, and 18 bases stayed unmatched. CDR3 sequence (DNA): TGTGCCAGCATCCTAGAAGGAGGGTACAGGGGGCTGGCAGATACGCAGTATTTT. Translation gives CASILEGGYRGLADTQYF.

The rearrangement joins TRBV25-1 to TRBJ2-1, with 10 nucleotides matching TRBD2. The CDR3 length is 17 residues. Germline CDR1 is MGHDK and CDR2 is SYGVNS. After removal of 5 bases from V and 7 bases from J, the junction contained 14 bases not matched to a gene. CDR3 loop: CASSTLGGLAGENEQFF. CDR3 bases: TGTGCCAGCAGTACCCTAGGGGGGCTAGCGGGGGAGAATGAGCAGTTCTTC.

This chain connects TRBV6-9 to TRBJ2-1; 7 positions agree with TRBD1. Germline-derived CDR1 and CDR2 are MNHGY and SVAAGI. V shed 3 bases, J shed 6 bases, and the junction held 5 bases outside the gene matches. This CDR3 comprises 14 residues. The CDR3 loop reads CASSYEWDSNEQFF. In DNA, the CDR3 is TGTGCCAGCAGTTACGAATGGGACAGCAATGAGCAGTTCTTC.

This chain joins TRBV27 and TRBJ1-2; weak D call: TRBD1 (5 bases). Germline V lookup: CDR1 MNHEY, CDR2 SMNVEV (reference sequence). The V and J ends lost 6 bases and 6 bases respectively, with 14 bases between them. This CDR3 region has 13 residues. CDR3 bases: TGTGCCAGCAGCTCATGGGGGGTAGATGGCTACACCTTC. It codes for CASSSWGVDGYTF.

This rearrangement joins TRBV5-1 to TRBJ1-2; perhaps TRBD1 as D (5 bases). CDR1 is SGHRS, CDR2 YFSETQ, per germline. V was shortened by 7 bases and J by 2 bases, with 6 bases between the two germline ends. The CDR3 runs to 11 residues. The CDR3, as DNA: TGCGCCAGCGGGGACAACTATGGCTACACCTTC. It translates to CASGDNYGYTF.

This chain connects TRBV18 to TRBJ1-4; D unresolved. The germline V gene encodes CDR1 KGHSH and CDR2 LQKENI. The CDR3 is 13 amino acids. V was shortened by 2 bases and J by 7 bases, with 8 bases between the two germline ends. CDR3 coding DNA: TGTGCCAGCTCACCAGGGTTTCGTGAAAAACTGTTTTTT. Translating it yields CASSPGFREKLFF.

This clone has a single count. The chain combines TRBV30 with TRBJ1-1; weak D call: TRBD1 (6 bases). This CDR3 region has 18 residues. Trimming pared 3 bases from V and 0 bases from J, leaving 23 bases between. Germline V CDR1 and CDR2: GTSNPN, SVGIG (reference sequence). The CDR3 protein is CAWRPGALSLVMNTEAFF. CDR3 DNA sequence: TGTGCCTGGAGGCCGGGGGCTCTATCCTTGGTTATGAACACTGAAGCTTTCTTT.

Here the CDR3 reads CAWSKWGASNTGELFF. Written as DNA, the CDR3 is TGTGCCTGGAGTAAATGGGGGGCCTCGAACACCGGGGAGCTGTTTTTT. This sequence joins TRBV30 and TRBJ2-2; tentatively, D is TRBD1 or TRBD2 (6 bases each). CDR3 length: 16 amino acids. Germline CDR1 is GTSNPN and CDR2 is SVGIG (reference sequence). The V and J ends lost 2 bases and 0 bases respectively, with 13 bases between them.

The chain has TRBV28 and TRBJ1-3, with D unresolved. The germline V gene has CDR1 MDHEN and CDR2 SYDVKM. Deletions cut 11 bases from V and 0 bases from J, with 11 bases between. The CDR3 has 13 residues. The CDR3 DNA is TGTGCCGCATTACATTTCTCTGGAAACACCATATATTTT. Translated, it gives CAALHFSGNTIYF. The whole variable domain, filled in from reference TRBV28 and TRBJ1-3, reads DVKVTQSSRYLVKRTGEKVFLECVQDMDHENMFWYRQDPGLGLRLIYFSYDVKMKEKGDIPEGYSVSREKKERFSLILESASTNQTSMYLCAALHFSGNTIYFGEGSWLTVV.

The J gene is TRBJ2-5, the V gene TRBV4-2; D might be TRBD1 or TRBD2, each matching 5 bases. The J call is in doubt because the DNA end fits TRBJ2-7 better. The CDR3 consists of 14 residues. Germline values: CDR1 LGHNA, CDR2 YNFKEQ. Here the CDR3 DNA reads TGTGCCAGCAGCCAAGGGGACCGACACTCCGAGCAGTACTTC. This codes for CASSQGDRHSEQYF.

This clone has only a few counts. The chain links TRBV2 to TRBJ2-2; TRBD1 might be the D (6 bases). The CDR3 runs 13 residues. Trimming pared 6 bases from V and 7 bases from J, leaving 12 bases between. Germline V gene lookup returns CDR1 SNHLY and CDR2 FYNNEI. The CDR3 loop reads CASRQGWSGELFF. The CDR3, as DNA: TGTGCCAGCAGGCAGGGGTGGAGCGGGGAGCTGTTTTTT.

The V and J genes are TRBV19 and TRBJ1-6, with a tentative D call TRBD1 (6 bases). V was trimmed by 5 bases and J by 4 bases, leaving 9 bases between them. Germline V gene lookup returns CDR1 LNHDA and CDR2 SQIVND (reference sequence). This CDR3 is 14 amino acids long. The CDR3 region is CASSRDTYNSPLHF. CDR3 in DNA: TGTGCCAGTAGTCGGGACACATATAATTCACCCCTCCACTTT.

The chain couples TRBV7-2 to TRBJ2-3; the match to TRBD2 covers 9 bases. J lost 5 bases, V lost 4 bases, and 7 bases had no gene match. Germline CDR1 reads SGHTA; CDR2 reads FQGNSA. The CDR3 extends over 15 amino acids. As DNA, the CDR3 is TGTGCCAGCAGCTGGGCGGGGGGGCGCAGAGATACGCAGTATTTT. It translates to CASSWAGGRRDTQYF.

The rearrangement links TRBV2 to TRBJ2-1; D is possibly TRBD1 or TRBD2 (5 bases each). The CDR3 sequence is 11 residues long. The V gene's germline CDR1 is SNHLY and CDR2 FYNNEI. V lost 6 bases, J lost 15 bases, and 15 bases lay in between. CDR3 bases: TGTGCCAGCAGAAGGGACGGCTCTCCGTTCTTC. It specifies CASRRDGSPFF.

V gene TRBV5-1 combines with J gene TRBJ2-5; possible D gene TRBD2, 5 bases. Per the germline V gene, CDR1 is SGHRS and CDR2 is YFSETQ. V was trimmed by 0 bases and J by 5 bases, leaving 14 bases between them. There are 15 residues in the CDR3. DNA of the CDR3: TGCGCCAGCAGCTTGGGGGCCCGGGGTTCGGAGACCCAGTACTTC. Its translation is CASSLGARGSETQYF.

This clone was found a few times. V usage is TRBV11-3 and J usage is TRBJ1-2; 8 bases are shared with TRBD1. V lost 4 bases to trimming and J lost 8 bases; unmatched junction nucleotides: 3. Per germline, CDR1 SGHNT and CDR2 YENEEA. The CDR3 runs 12 residues. CDR3 coding DNA: TGTGCCAGCAGCTCCAGGGGGCAAGGCTACACCTTC. Translation gives CASSSRGQGYTF.

The gene calls are TRBV19 and TRBJ2-3; 8 positions match TRBD2. V shed 1 base, J shed 4 bases, and the junction held 4 bases outside the gene matches. The germline V gene encodes CDR1 LNHDA and CDR2 SQIVND (reference sequence). This CDR3 spans 15 amino acids. The CDR3 DNA is TGTGCCAGTAGTATAGGCGGGGGGCGCGCAGATACGCAGTATTTT. Its translation: CASSIGGGRADTQYF.

The gene calls are TRBV4-2 and TRBJ1-2; D not resolved. The CDR3 totals 15 residues. CDR1 LGHNA and CDR2 YNFKEQ come from the germline V gene. V gave up 0 bases and J gave up 2 bases, with 10 bases separating them. This chain's CDR3 is CASSQDWAANYGYTF. CDR3 in DNA: TGTGCCAGCAGCCAAGATTGGGCAGCGAACTATGGCTACACCTTC.

The chain has TRBV5-4 and TRBJ1-2; maybe TRBD1 (6 bases). The CDR3 consists of 14 residues. Trimming took off 2 bases at V and 4 bases at J, with 12 bases between the two ends. CDR1 is SGHNT, CDR2 YYREEE, per germline (reference sequence). CDR3 region: CASSFTQGPYGYTF. CDR3 DNA: TGTGCCAGCAGCTTCACACAGGGACCCTATGGCTACACCTTC.

The rearrangement joins TRBV6-6 to TRBJ1-6, with TRBD1 matching 7 bases. Trimming cost V 6 bases and J 2 bases; bases outside gene matches: 4. There are 15 residues in the CDR3. The germline CDR1 and CDR2 sequences are MNHNY and SVGAGI (reference sequence). CDR3 sequence (DNA): TGTGCCAGCAGCGTCAGGGGGACCTATAATTCACCCCTCCACTTT. Its translation: CASSVRGTYNSPLHF.

V and J are TRBV6-5 and TRBJ2-1; no reliable D call. V was pared by 0 bases and J by 1 base, with 4 bases between. The CDR3 runs to 14 residues. The germline CDR1 and CDR2 sequences are MNHEY and SVGAGI. DNA for the CDR3: TGTGCCAGCAGTTACTCGGGATCCTACAATGAGCAGTTCTTC. The encoded protein is CASSYSGSYNEQFF.

V gene TRBV10-3 combines with J gene TRBJ1-6; D not certain. V was shortened by 2 bases and J by 7 bases, with 6 bases between the two germline ends. The CDR3 has 13 amino acids. Germline V CDR1 and CDR2: ENHRY, SYGVKD. The CDR3 loop is CAISEMVNSPLHF. CDR3 bases: TGTGCCATCAGTGAGATGGTCAATTCACCCCTCCACTTT.

This rearrangement joins TRBV19 to TRBJ1-6; the D is unclear. Germline CDR1 is LNHDA and CDR2 is SQIVND (reference sequence). The CDR3 is 12 residues long. V dropped 6 bases and J dropped 7 bases, with 7 bases sitting between them. The CDR3 DNA follows: TGTGCCAGTAGATTGGGGAATTCACCCCTCCACTTT. It encodes CASRLGNSPLHF.

The CDR3 loop reads CASTPRGSGRETQYF. The DNA of the CDR3 is TGCGCCAGCACCCCCAGGGGGTCCGGCCGAGAGACCCAGTACTTC. This chain joins TRBV5-1 and TRBJ2-5; 7 bases agree with TRBD1. The length of the CDR3 is 15 residues. Germline V gene sequence: CDR1 SGHRS, CDR2 YFSETQ. V was pared by 6 bases and J by 4 bases, with 12 bases of the junction left unmatched. Full variable domain (rest looked up from reference TRBV5-1 and TRBJ2-5): KAGVTQTPRYLIKTRGQQVTLSCSPISGHRSVSWYQQTPGQGLQFLFEYFSETQRNKGNFPGRFSGRQFSNSRSEMNVSTLELGDSALYLCASTPRGSGRETQYFGPGTRLLVL.

The chain carries TRBV7-2 and TRBJ2-3; a weak D match, TRBD2 (5 bases). Per the germline V gene, CDR1 is SGHTA and CDR2 is FQGNSA. This CDR3 is 15 amino acids long. V lost 3 bases, J lost 0 bases, and 10 bases lay in between. The CDR3 spells CASSFGISSTDTQYF. Written as DNA, the CDR3 is TGTGCCAGCAGCTTCGGGATATCTAGCACAGATACGCAGTATTTT.